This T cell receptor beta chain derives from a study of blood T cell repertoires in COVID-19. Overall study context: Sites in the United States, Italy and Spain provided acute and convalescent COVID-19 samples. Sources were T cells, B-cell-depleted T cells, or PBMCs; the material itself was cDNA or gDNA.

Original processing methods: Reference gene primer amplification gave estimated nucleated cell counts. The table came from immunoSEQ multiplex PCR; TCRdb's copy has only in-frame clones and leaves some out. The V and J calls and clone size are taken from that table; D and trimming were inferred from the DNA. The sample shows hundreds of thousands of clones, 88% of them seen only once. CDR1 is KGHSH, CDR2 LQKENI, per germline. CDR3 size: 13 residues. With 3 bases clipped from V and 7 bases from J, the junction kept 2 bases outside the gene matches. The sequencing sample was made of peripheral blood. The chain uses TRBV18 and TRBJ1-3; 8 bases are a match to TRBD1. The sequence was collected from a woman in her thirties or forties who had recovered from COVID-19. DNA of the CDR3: TGTGCCAGCTCACCGGGACAGGAGAACACCATATATTTT. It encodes CASSPGQENTIYF.